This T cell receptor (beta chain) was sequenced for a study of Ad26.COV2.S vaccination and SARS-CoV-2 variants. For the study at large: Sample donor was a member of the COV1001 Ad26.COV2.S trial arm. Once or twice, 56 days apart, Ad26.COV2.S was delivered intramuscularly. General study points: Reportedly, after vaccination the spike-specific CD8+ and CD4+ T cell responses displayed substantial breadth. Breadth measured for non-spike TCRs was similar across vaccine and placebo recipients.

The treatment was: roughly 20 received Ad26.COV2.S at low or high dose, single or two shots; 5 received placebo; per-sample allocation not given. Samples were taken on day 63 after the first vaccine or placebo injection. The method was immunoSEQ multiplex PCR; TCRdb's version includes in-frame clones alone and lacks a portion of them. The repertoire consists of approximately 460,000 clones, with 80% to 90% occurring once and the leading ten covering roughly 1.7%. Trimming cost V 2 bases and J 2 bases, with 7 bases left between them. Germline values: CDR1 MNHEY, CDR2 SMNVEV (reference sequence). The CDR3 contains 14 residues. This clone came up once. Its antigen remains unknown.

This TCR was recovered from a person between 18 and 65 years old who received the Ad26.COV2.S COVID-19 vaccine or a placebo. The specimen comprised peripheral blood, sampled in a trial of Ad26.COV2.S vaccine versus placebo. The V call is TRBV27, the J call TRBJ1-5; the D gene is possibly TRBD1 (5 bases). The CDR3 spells CASSLTGGNQPQHF. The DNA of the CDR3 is TGTGCCAGCAGTTTAACAGGAGGCAATCAGCCCCAGCATTTT.